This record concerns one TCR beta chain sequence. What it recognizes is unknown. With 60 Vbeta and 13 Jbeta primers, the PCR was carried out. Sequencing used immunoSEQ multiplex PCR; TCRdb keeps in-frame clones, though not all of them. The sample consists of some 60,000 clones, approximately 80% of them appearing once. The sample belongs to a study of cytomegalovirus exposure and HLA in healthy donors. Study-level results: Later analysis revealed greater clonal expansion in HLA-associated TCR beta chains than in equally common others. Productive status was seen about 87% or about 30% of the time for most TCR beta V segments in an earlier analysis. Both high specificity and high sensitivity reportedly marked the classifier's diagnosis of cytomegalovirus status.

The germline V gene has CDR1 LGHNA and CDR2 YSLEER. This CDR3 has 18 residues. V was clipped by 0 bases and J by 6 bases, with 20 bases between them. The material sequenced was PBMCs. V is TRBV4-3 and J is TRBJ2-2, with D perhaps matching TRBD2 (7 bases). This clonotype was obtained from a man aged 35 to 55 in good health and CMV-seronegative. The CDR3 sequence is CASSQDLRIGGASGELFF. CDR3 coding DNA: TGCGCCAGCAGCCAAGATCTTCGGATTGGGGGGGCGTCCGGGGAGCTGTTTTTT.